Below, one T cell receptor beta chain is given with its context. The antigen is unknown. This sample stems from a study of OX40 agonist ivuxolimab in advanced cancers. Overall study context: Prior anti-PD-1, anti-PD-L1 or anti-CTLA-4 therapy was allowed; roughly 40% had some. Study conclusions and caveats: Individuals who were partial responders at 0.1-3.0 mg/kg had clonal expansion that ranked among the lowest. In CD8+ T cells, expanded clones were on average more numerous than in CD4+.

The CDR3 length is 16 residues. CDR1 MDHEN and CDR2 SYDVKM come from the germline V gene. The trim removed 6 bases at V and 1 base at J, leaving 7 bases unmatched. Assay used: immunoSEQ multiplex PCR; TCRdb lists only in-frame clones, some missing. The sample lists about 78,000 clones, around 91% occurring once. This TCR was recovered from an adult with an advanced solid tumor such as melanoma, head and neck, liver or kidney cancer. V usage is TRBV28 and J usage is TRBJ2-1; 9 bases are shared with TRBD1. The sequences come from CD4+ or CD8+ T cells sorted from blood, collected in a trial of the OX40 agonist ivuxolimab. CDR3 nucleotides: TGTGCCAGCAGCCAACAGGGGGCGCCTTCCTACAATGAGCAGTTCTTC. Its translation is CASSQQGAPSYNEQFF.